The T cell receptor beta chain described here comes from a study of molecular identifiers for immune sequencing clone quantification. TCRdb itself ran the PCR reads through MiXCR, one entry per CDR3 protein. This table has approximately 550,000 distinct CDR3 sequences, 20% to 25% appearing once. Only a few counts were recorded for this clonotype. The V segment lost 3 bases and the J segment 7 bases; nucleotides outside the gene matches: 18. The CDR3 is 19 residues long. The germline V gene encodes CDR1 WSHSY and CDR2 SAAADI. The clonotype was recovered from a human donor in good health. Some libraries in this study had Jurkat cell RNA spiked in. The specimen was naive CD8+ T cells from blood, with Jurkat cell RNA spiked in. The subset here: FACS-sorted CD8+CD4-CCR7+CD45RA+ naive T cells. This chain joins TRBV10-2 and TRBJ2-3, with 11 nucleotides matching TRBD2. This chain's CDR3 is CASSETWDRTSGLFNTQYF. CDR3 DNA: TGCGCCAGCAGTGAAACATGGGACCGGACTAGCGGGCTTTTCAATACGCAGTATTTT.